What follows are 18 T cell receptor beta chains derived from one specimen sequenced in a study of blood T cell repertoires in COVID-19. The data were produced by immunoSEQ multiplex PCR, yet TCRdb's version contains in-frame clones alone and is incomplete. The data hold a few hundred thousand clones, with approximately 89% observed a single time. The material sequenced was peripheral blood. The receptors were sampled from a woman aged 45 to 65 with acute or convalescent COVID-19.

The chain is built from TRBV7-9 and TRBJ2-1; 9 bases are shared with TRBD2. CDR1 is SEHNR and CDR2 is FQNEAQ in the germline V gene (reference sequence). The CDR3 is 17 residues long. J gave up 6 bases and V 3 bases, and 12 bases lay outside the gene matches. As DNA, the CDR3 is TGTGCCAGCAGCTTTGGAGCGGGAGGCCCCCTCGCCAATGAGCAGTTCTTC. Translating it yields CASSFGAGGPLANEQFF.

The chain recombines TRBV28 with TRBJ2-4, with a tentative D call TRBD1 (6 bases). The CDR3 contains 15 residues. The V and J ends lost 6 bases and 0 bases respectively, with 12 bases between them. In germline, CDR1 is MDHEN, CDR2 SYDVKM. CDR3 region: CASRGWGQAKNIQYF. The CDR3 DNA is TGTGCCAGCAGAGGTTGGGGGCAAGCCAAAAACATTCAGTACTTC.

The chain links TRBV7-4 to TRBJ2-3; 12 bases map to TRBD2. The ends lost 4 bases at V and 4 bases at J; junction bases unmatched: 9. The CDR3 spans 17 residues. Germline V gene lookup returns CDR1 SGHVT and CDR2 SQSDAQ. The CDR3, as DNA: TGTGCCAGCAGCTCTGGGGGACTAGCGGGCCGGGCAGATACGCAGTATTTT. Protein sequence: CASSSGGLAGRADTQYF.

The chain uses TRBV4-3 and TRBJ1-2, with D unresolved. The CDR3 loop spans 13 amino acids. Germline CDR1 and CDR2: LGHNA and YSLEER. V was shortened by 4 bases and J by 8 bases, with 14 bases between the two germline ends. The CDR3: CASSPVPARGYTF. CDR3 nucleotide sequence: TGCGCCAGCAGCCCCGTCCCGGCCAGGGGCTACACCTTC.

This rearrangement joins TRBV7-9 to TRBJ1-1; D is unresolved. Germline-derived CDR1 and CDR2 are SEHNR and FQNEAQ (reference sequence). CDR3 length: 15 residues. Trimming pared 2 bases from V and 5 bases from J, leaving 15 bases between. Here the CDR3 DNA reads TGTGCCAGCAGCTTAAGGCCGACGACGGGGACTGAAGCTTTCTTT. It yields the protein CASSLRPTTGTEAFF.

The chain is built from TRBV28 and TRBJ1-1, with D hard to call. V was pared by 2 bases and J by 2 bases, with 3 bases between. The germline V gene encodes CDR1 MDHEN and CDR2 SYDVKM. This CDR3 has 12 amino acids. CDR3 residues: CASSLVNTEAFF. The CDR3 region has the DNA TGTGCCAGCAGTTTAGTAAACACTGAAGCTTTCTTT.

The chain employs TRBV12-3 or TRBV12-4 and TRBJ2-7, with D maybe TRBD2 (5 bases). V was pared by 6 bases and J by 2 bases, with 11 bases between. The CDR3 is made up of 13 amino acids. Written as DNA, the CDR3 is TGTGCCAGCAGCCGGACTGTGGCCTACGAGCAGTACTTC. Encoded protein: CASSRTVAYEQYF.

This clone was counted a single time. For the CDR3, the DNA is TGCAGCGTTGCGAGGGGGCCCCCGGATACGCAGTATTTT. Its protein product is CSVARGPPDTQYF. The rearrangement joins TRBV29-1 to TRBJ2-3; 7 positions agree with TRBD1. The CDR3 consists of 13 residues. V lost 4 bases and J lost 6; bases outside the gene matches: 7. Germline values: CDR1 SQVTM, CDR2 ANQGSEA.

This rearrangement joins TRBV29-1 to TRBJ2-1; the D is unclear. V was clipped by 7 bases and J by 3 bases, with 13 bases between them. CDR1 SQVTM and CDR2 ANQGSEA come from the germline V gene. CDR3 length: 13 amino acids. The CDR3 spells CSGRGALYNEQFF. DNA for the CDR3: TGCAGCGGTCGCGGAGCACTCTACAATGAGCAGTTCTTC.

This rearrangement joins TRBV30 to TRBJ2-5; 7 nucleotides agree with TRBD1. CDR1 is GTSNPN, CDR2 SVGIG, per germline (reference sequence). V trimming: 2 bases; J trimming: 4 bases; junction bases outside the gene matches: 1. This CDR3 is built from 12 residues. CDR3 amino acids: CAWSSGGETQYF. CDR3 in DNA: TGTGCCTGGAGTTCAGGGGGAGAGACCCAGTACTTC.

The chain couples TRBV9 to TRBJ2-3, with TRBD2 identical over 8 bases. V was pared by 0 bases and J by 3 bases, with 12 bases of the junction left unmatched. Germline assignment: CDR1 SGDLS and CDR2 YYNGEE. The CDR3 spans 18 residues. Here the CDR3 DNA reads TGTGCCAGCAGCGTAGCTACCCGGGGGGGAGTCGGTACAGATACGCAGTATTTT. Protein sequence: CASSVATRGGVGTDTQYF. The full variable domain, rest sourced from reference TRBV9 and TRBJ2-3, is DSGVTQTPKHLITATGQRVTLRCSPRSGDLSVYWYQQSLDQGLQFLIQYYNGEERAKGNILERFSAQQFPDLHSELNLSSLELGDSALYFCASSVATRGGVGTDTQYFGPGTRLTVL.

The chain joins TRBV28 to TRBJ2-3; D is ambiguous. V was shortened by 5 bases and J by 0 bases, with 12 bases between the two germline ends. This CDR3 has 15 residues. The germline V gene has CDR1 MDHEN and CDR2 SYDVKM. The chain's CDR3 is CASSLANPSTDTQYF. CDR3 nucleotides: TGTGCCAGCAGTCTGGCAAACCCTAGCACAGATACGCAGTATTTT.

The chain recombines TRBV21-1 with TRBJ2-1; the D segment call TRBD1 is taken from the table without a DNA check. TRBV21-1 is marked as a pseudogene. CDR3 length: 16 residues. The CDR3: CASSKVRDRVYNEQFF. DNA for the CDR3: TGTGCCAGCAGCAAAGTGCGAGACAGGGTTTACAATGAGCAGTTCTTC.

Only a few counts were recorded for this clone. This rearrangement joins TRBV19 to TRBJ1-2; D perhaps matches TRBD1 (5 bases). Per the germline V gene, CDR1 is LNHDA and CDR2 is SQIVND (reference sequence). With 3 bases removed from V and 7 bases from J, the gap between germline ends came to 12 bases. There are 13 residues in the CDR3. CDR3 sequence reads: CASSMRQGGGYTF. CDR3 bases: TGTGCCAGTAGTATGAGGCAGGGCGGTGGCTACACCTTC.

The chain is built from TRBV4-1 and TRBJ1-2, with 7 bases that match TRBD1. V lost 1 base to trimming and J lost 6 bases; unmatched junction nucleotides: 8. The CDR3 contains 15 residues. The V gene's germline CDR1 is MGHRA and CDR2 YSYEKL. This CDR3 reads CASSQVGQVGNGYTF. CDR3 DNA: TGCGCCAGCAGCCAAGTCGGACAGGTCGGTAATGGCTACACCTTC.

As DNA, the CDR3 is TGTGCCAGCAGCAGACAGCTGAACACTGAAGCTTTCTTT. This translates into CASSRQLNTEAFF. V usage is TRBV7-2 and J usage is TRBJ1-1, with TRBD1 as a possible D gene (5 bases). CDR3 length: 13 amino acids. Per the germline V gene, CDR1 is SGHTA and CDR2 is FQGNSA. V lost 5 bases and J lost 0, with 7 bases in between.

The genes are TRBV11-2 and TRBJ1-2; D ambiguous. Germline values: CDR1 SGHAT, CDR2 FQNNGV. Trimming left V 2 bases short and J 1 base short, with 8 bases between. This CDR3 comprises 14 residues. In DNA, the CDR3 is TGTGCCAGCAGCTTATCCGGGGTTAACTATGGCTACACCTTC. It translates to CASSLSGVNYGYTF.

The rearrangement joins TRBV19 to TRBJ1-2; tentative D call: TRBD1 (6 bases). The V end was cut by 2 bases, the J end by 4 bases, with 17 bases between. The CDR3 contains 16 residues. The germline V gene encodes CDR1 LNHDA and CDR2 SQIVND (reference sequence). The CDR3 region is CASSITSGGRGYGYTF. Here the CDR3 DNA reads TGTGCCAGTAGTATAACGTCGGGGGGCAGAGGCTATGGCTACACCTTC.